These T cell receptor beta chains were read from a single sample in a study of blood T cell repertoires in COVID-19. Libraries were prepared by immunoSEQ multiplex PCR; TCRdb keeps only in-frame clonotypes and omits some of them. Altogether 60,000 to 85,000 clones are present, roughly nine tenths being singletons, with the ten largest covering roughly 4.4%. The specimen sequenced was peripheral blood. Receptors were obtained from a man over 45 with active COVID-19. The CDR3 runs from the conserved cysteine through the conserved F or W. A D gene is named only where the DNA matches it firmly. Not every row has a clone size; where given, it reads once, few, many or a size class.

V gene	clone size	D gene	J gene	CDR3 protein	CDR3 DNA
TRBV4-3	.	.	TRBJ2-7	CASSQEASETYEQYF	TGCGCCAGCAGCCAAGAAGCTAGCGAAACCTACGAGCAGTACTTC
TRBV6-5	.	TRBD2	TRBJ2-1	CASSYSLAGDEQFF	TGTGCCAGCAGTTACTCCCTAGCGGGAGATGAGCAGTTCTTC
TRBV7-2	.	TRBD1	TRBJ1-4	CASSSGQGREKLFF	TGTGCCAGCAGCTCCGGACAGGGACGGGAAAAACTGTTTTTT
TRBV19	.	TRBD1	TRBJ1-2	CASSITGVNYGYTF	TGTGCCAGTAGTATCACAGGGGTTAACTATGGCTACACCTTC
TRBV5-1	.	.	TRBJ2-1	CASSPEVMLYNEQFF	TGCGCCAGCAGCCCGGAGGTTATGTTATACAATGAGCAGTTCTTC
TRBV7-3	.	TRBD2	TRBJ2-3	CASSTAGSTDTQYF	TGTGCCAGCAGTACAGCGGGGAGCACAGATACGCAGTATTTT
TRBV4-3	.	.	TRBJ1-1	CASSQDRTMNTEAFF	TGCGCCAGCAGCCAAGATCGAACAATGAACACTGAAGCTTTCTTT
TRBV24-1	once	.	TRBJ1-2	CATSRTGTGGGYTF	TGTGCCACCAGCAGGACCGGGACCGGGGGTGGCTACACCTTC
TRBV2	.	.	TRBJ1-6	CASSRSPLHF	TGTGCCAGCAGTCGGTCACCCCTCCACTTT
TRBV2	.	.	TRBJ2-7	CASSFNYEQYF	TGTGCCAGCAGCTTTAACTACGAGCAGTACTTC
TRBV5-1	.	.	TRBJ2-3	CASVEGRLSTDTQYF	TGCGCCAGCGTCGAGGGCCGGCTCTCCACAGATACGCAGTATTTT
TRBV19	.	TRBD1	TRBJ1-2	CASSIGTGGVYGYTF	TGTGCCAGTAGTATCGGGACAGGGGGTGTCTATGGCTACACCTTC
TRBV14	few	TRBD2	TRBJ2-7	CASRKGGLGAYEQYF	TGTGCCAGCAGAAAAGGAGGACTAGGTGCGTACGAGCAGTACTTC
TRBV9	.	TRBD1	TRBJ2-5	CASSATGASQETQYF	TGTGCCAGCAGCGCGACAGGGGCATCCCAAGAGACCCAGTACTTC
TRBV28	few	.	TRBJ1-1	CASSLRNTINTEAFF	TGTGCCAGCAGTTTAAGAAATACTATCAACACTGAAGCTTTCTTT
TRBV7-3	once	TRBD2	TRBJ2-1	CASSPPGLAGSQVFF	TGTGCCAGCAGCCCCCCGGGACTAGCGGGTTCGCAGGTGTTCTTC
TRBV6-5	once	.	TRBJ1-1	CASSSYRDTEAFF	TGTGCCAGCAGTTCCTACAGGGACACTGAAGCTTTCTTT
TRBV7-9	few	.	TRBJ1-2	CASSLLQGTNYGYTF	TGTGCCAGCAGCCTATTACAGGGAACTAACTATGGCTACACCTTC
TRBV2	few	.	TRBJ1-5	CASTQGNSNQPQHF	TGTGCCAGCACCCAGGGGAATAGCAATCAGCCCCAGCATTTT
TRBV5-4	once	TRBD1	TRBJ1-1	CASSLMGQGRGTEAFF	TGTGCCAGCAGCTTGATGGGACAGGGGAGGGGAACTGAAGCTTTCTTT
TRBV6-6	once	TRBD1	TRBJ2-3	CASSLRKVPGQVSDGDTQYF	TGTGCCAGCAGTCTACGCAAGGTCCCGGGACAGGTTTCAGATGGGGATACGCAGTATTTT
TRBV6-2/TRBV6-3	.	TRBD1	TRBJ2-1	CASSQWDRGSAVSLF	TGTGCCAGCAGTCAATGGGACAGGGGTAGCGCTGTTTCGCTCTTC